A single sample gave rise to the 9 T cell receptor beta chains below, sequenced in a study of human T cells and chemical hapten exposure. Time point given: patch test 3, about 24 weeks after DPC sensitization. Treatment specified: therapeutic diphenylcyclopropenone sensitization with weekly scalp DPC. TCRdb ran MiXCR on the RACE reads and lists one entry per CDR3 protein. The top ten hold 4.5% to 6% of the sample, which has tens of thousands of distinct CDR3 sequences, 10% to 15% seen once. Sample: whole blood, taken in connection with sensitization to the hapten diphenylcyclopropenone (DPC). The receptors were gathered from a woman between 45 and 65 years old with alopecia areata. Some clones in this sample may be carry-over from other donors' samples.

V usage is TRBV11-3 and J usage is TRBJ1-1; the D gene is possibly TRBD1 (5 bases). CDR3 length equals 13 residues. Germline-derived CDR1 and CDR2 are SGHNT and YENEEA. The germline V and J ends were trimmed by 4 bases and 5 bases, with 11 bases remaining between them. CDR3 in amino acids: CASSWGPTTEAFF. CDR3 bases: TGTGCCAGCAGCTGGGGCCCCACGACTGAAGCTTTCTTT.

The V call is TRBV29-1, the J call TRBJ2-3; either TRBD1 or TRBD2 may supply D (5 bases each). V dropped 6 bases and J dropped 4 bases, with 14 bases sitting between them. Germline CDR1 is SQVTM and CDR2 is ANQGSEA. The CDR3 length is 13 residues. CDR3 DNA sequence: TGCAGCGTCTGGGGCGTGGGGGCAGATACGCAGTATTTT. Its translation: CSVWGVGADTQYF.

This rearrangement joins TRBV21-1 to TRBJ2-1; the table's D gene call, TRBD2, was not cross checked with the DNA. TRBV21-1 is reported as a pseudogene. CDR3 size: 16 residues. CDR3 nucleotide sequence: TGTGCCAGCACCCCAGTCCCGACTAGCGACTACAAAGAGCAGTTCTTC. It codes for CASTPVPTSDYKEQFF.

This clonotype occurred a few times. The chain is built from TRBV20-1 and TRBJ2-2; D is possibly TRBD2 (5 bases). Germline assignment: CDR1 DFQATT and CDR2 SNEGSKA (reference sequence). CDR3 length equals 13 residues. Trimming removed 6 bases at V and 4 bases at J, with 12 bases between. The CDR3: CSAKLTSTGELFF. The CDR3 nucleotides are TGCAGTGCAAAACTAACTAGCACCGGGGAGCTGTTTTTT.

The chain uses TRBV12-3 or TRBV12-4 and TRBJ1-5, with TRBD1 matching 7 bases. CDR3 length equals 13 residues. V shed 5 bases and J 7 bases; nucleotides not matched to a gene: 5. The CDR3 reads CASSRDSRQPQHF. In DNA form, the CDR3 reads TGTGCCAGCAGTCGGGACAGTAGACAGCCCCAGCATTTT.

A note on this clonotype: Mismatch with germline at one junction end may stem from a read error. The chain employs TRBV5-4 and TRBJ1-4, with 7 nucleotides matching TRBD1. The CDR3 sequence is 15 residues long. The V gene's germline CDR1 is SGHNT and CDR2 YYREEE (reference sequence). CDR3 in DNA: TGTGCCAGCAGCCCGGGACAGACCATTAATGAAAAACTGTTATTT. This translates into CASSPGQTINEKLLF.

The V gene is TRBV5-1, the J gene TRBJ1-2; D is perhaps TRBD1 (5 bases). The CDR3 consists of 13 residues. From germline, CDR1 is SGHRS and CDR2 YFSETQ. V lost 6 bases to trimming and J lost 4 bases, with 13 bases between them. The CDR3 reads CASTKGQTYGYTF. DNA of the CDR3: TGCGCCAGCACAAAGGGGCAGACCTATGGCTACACCTTC.

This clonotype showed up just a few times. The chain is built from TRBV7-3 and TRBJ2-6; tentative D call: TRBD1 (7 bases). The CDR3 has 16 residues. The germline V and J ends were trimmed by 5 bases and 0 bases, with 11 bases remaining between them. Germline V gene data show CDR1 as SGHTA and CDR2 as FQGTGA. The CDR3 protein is CASSLQGGSGANVLTF. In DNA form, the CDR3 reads TGTGCCAGCAGCCTCCAGGGGGGCTCTGGGGCCAACGTCCTGACTTTC.

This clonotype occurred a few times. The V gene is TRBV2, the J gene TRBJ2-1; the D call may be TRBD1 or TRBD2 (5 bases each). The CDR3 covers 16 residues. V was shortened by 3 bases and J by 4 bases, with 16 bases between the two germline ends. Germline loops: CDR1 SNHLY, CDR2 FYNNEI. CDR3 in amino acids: CASSEVRGQGYNEQFF. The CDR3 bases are TGTGCCAGCAGTGAGGTTCGCGGGCAGGGTTACAATGAGCAGTTCTTC.